The clone carrying this T cell receptor (beta chain) was counted between two and nine times. Profiled with immunoSEQ multiplex PCR; TCRdb holds only in-frame clones, not every one. The repertoire holds 23,000 or so clones, with almost 40% as singletons. This sample is part of a study of graft-versus-host responses after intestinal transplantation. Germline assignment: CDR1 SGHAT and CDR2 FQNNGV. This CDR3 region has 17 residues. V lost 5 bases to trimming and J lost 6 bases; unmatched junction nucleotides: 9. Source: alloreactive CD4+ T cells from a mixed lymphocyte reaction culture, taken before intestinal transplant. Subset indicated: CFSE-low proliferating T cells sorted from approximately 6-day pre-transplant mixed lymphocyte reaction (GvH or HvG direction). The rearrangement joins TRBV11-2 to TRBJ2-1; 14 nucleotides line up with TRBD2. The receptor comes from a human patient who received an intestinal transplant. The CDR3 coding sequence is TGTGCCAGCAGCACCGGACTAGCGGGAGGTTTTGGCAATGAGCAGTTCTTC. Its protein product is CASSTGLAGGFGNEQFF.